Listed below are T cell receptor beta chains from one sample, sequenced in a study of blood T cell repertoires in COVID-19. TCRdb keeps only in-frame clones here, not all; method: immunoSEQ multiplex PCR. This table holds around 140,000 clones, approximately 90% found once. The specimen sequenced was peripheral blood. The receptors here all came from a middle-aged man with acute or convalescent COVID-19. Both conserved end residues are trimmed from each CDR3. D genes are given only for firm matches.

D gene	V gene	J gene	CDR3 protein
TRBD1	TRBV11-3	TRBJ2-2	ASSPRAGGYAGELF
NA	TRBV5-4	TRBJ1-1	ASSSKTDASTEAF
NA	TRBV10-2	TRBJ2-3	ASSESGSTDTQY
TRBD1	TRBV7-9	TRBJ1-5	ASSTGGGNQPQH
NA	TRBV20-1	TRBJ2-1	SVSGGGAFDNEQF
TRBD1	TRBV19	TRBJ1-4	ASSRKKGTVSTNEKLF
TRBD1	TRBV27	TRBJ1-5	ASSWTGHQPQH
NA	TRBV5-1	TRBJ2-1	ASSLYQGRGLDNEQF
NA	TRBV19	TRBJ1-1	ASSMLSAGAF
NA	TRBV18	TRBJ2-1	ASSPGHSSYNEQF
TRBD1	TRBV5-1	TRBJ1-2	ASRGQGEDYGYT
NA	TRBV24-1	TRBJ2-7	ATSDFPSSREQY
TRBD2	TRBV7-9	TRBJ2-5	ASSAAGREGLKETQY
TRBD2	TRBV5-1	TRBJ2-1	ASSRRLAGSDNEQF